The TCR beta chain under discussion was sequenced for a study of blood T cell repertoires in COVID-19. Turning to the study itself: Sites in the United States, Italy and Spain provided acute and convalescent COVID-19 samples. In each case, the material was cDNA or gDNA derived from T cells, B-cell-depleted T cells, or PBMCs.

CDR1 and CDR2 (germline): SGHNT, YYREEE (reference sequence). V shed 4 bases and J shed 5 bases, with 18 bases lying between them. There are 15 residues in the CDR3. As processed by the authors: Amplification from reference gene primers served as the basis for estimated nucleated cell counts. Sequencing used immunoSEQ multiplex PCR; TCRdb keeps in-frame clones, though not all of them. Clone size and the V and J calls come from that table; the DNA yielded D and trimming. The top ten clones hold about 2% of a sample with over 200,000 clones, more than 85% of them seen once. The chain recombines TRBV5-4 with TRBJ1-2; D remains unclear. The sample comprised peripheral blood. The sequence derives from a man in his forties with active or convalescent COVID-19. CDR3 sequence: CASSAALASGYGYTF. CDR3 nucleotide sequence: TGTGCCAGCAGCGCGGCTCTTGCCTCCGGGTATGGCTACACCTTC.